This T cell receptor beta chain was observed in a study of cytomegalovirus exposure and HLA in healthy donors (TCRdb year 2017). Background on the whole study: An earlier analysis of approximately 590 of the donors reported more than 250 Gb of sequence data and around 120 million unique TCR beta sequences from 150 million to 200 million T cells. An early release that covered approximately 600 HLA-typed donors contained about 290 gigabases of sequencing data and 70 million to 100 million unique TCR sequences. Of the roughly 400 genotyped donors, 80% to 90% were placed in the genetic ancestry cluster associated with self-reported Caucasian donors. The study aimed to test whether cataloging public T cell receptors could reveal signatures of past pathogen exposure. Using immunosequencing, the study profiled T cell repertoires from 550 to 750 subjects and related those repertoires to cytomegalovirus serostatus. In addition to the first cohort of about 650 subjects, a separate validation cohort of approximately 120 different subjects was used. To predict cytomegalovirus infection status, the study combined high-throughput TCR immunosequencing, statistical association of individual TCRs with disease status, and machine learning. A later analysis re-analyzed previously published TCR beta repertoires from about 600 donors and added high-resolution HLA genotyping to study TCR occurrence patterns. Rather than using new phenotypic data, the later analysis identified candidate immune exposures from TCR beta sequences and from how often those sequences occurred across donors. To decide whether each TCR beta V gene segment behaved as functional or pseudogenic, an earlier analysis of fewer than 750 of the donors relied on high-throughput TCR beta sequencing. Donor age, sex, ethnicity and CMV serostatus were compiled together with the repertoire data. A later genetic analysis took genome-wide SNP genotypes for about three fifths of the 666 donors and used that subset as a discovery cohort. All discovery cohort repertoires had been generated using a single sequencing platform. HLA typing covered class I and class II loci at four-digit resolution. The number of typed donors differed by locus: about 629-640 for A, B, C, DRB1 and DQB1; approximately 530 for DQA1; approximately 600 for DPA1; and some 430 for DPB1. Several DR-DQ haplotypes were treated as single units for association and clustering because of strong linkage in the cohort. Among roughly 370 genotyped donors of the cohort, an average of approximately 230,000 unique TCR beta nucleotide sequences were sequenced per donor, roughly 18% of them non-productive. The paper as a whole reports these results and caveats: In a later analysis, some 18,000 TCR beta sequences were associated with specific HLA alleles at a false discovery rate of 0.05. A later genetic analysis associated a missense DCLRE1C variant with V-gene and J-gene trimming of TCR beta chains, and an independent cohort replicated the association. The sequencing pipeline was judged likely to have produced a cluster of highly shared sequence variants as a technical artifact. The 87-base-pair reads could not distinguish some IMGT-functional V segments, including TRBV6-2 and TRBV6-3, so those segments were excluded. In an earlier analysis of roughly 560 of the donors, most TCR beta V segments were observed in productive rearrangements about 90% or about 30% of the time, broadly matching IMGT annotations. In a later analysis, TCR association rates were found to vary across HLA loci, with the most associated TCRs seen for DRB1 alleles and the fewest for HLA-C alleles. In a later analysis, several top co-occurrence clusters were reported to appear linked to parvovirus B19, influenza, CMV and Epstein-Barr virus. It was suggested by the authors that the approach could potentially be generalized to other disease states and immunological phenotypes. In both the original and validation cohorts, the classifier was reported to diagnose cytomegalovirus status with high specificity and sensitivity. A few of the identified cytomegalovirus-associated TCR beta chains were confirmed in vitro to be specific for cytomegalovirus antigens. Linkage disequilibrium might explain the correlated functional status among segregating V segments, but an unknown experimental factor could not be ruled out. According to a later analysis, most CMV-associated TCR beta chains appeared to be HLA-restricted, and the HLA associations seemed to be driven largely by CMV exposure. Compared with equally common non-associated chains, HLA-associated TCR beta chains in a later analysis were more clonally expanded and had lower generation probabilities. A further reported finding was that TCR beta sequences accurately predicted the HLA-A and HLA-B alleles for most subjects in the first cohort. Because HLA typing was unavailable for some donors at each locus, only the typed subset was used in association tests. The presence/absence analyses assumed that sequencing depth was roughly uniform across donors, and that assumption may not be true. Most TCR sequences were observed very rarely across donors, whereas some public TCRs were present in many individuals. A total of 150 to 200 TCR beta chains were listed by the study as associated with cytomegalovirus. Because counts were too low, fewer than 20 rarely observed V segments, including chromosome 9 orphons, were excluded from the earlier analysis of some 540 of the donors. The cohort was sequenced for TCR beta chains only, and without alpha or paired-chain data the features that could be detected were limited. When HLA alleles, especially DR and DQ, strongly co-occurred, TCR associations were difficult to assign to individual alleles. Compared with the approximately 710-donor mean, donors in an Asian-associated ancestry cluster had fewer N-insertions in productive TCRs, according to a later genetic analysis. Immune exposure information for the cohort was limited to CMV serostatus.

About this clone itself: The specificity of this receptor is unknown. No qualities accompany the bases; no much larger clone lies one base away.

Libraries were constructed by the immunoSEQ multiplex PCR assay. A mixture of 60 forward primers for TCR Vbeta segments and 13 reverse primers for TCR Jbeta segments was used in the multiplex PCR. The CDR3 region of rearranged TCR beta genes was amplified from genomic DNA by a multiplex PCR assay. On the Illumina HiSeq System, the amplified TCR beta libraries were sequenced as 87-base-pair reads. From the authors' description of their analysis: A later analysis counted approximately 74 million unique TCR beta chains across the 640 or so repertoires, and around 9.9 million of these chains were shared by at least two donors. A nearest-neighbor algorithm error-corrected the raw reads and collapsed the reads into unique sequences, merging closely related sequences to remove PCR and sequencing errors. To assign V, D and J gene segments, CDR3 sequences were aligned to IMGT reference sequences. For a sequence to be retained, at least a six-nucleotide match to both a V gene segment and a J gene segment was required. A rearrangement was called productive if the CDR3 had no stop codons and remained in frame with V and J, and every other rearrangement was called non-productive. CDR3 was defined according to IMGT convention as the region running from the second conserved V-encoded cysteine to the conserved J-encoded phenylalanine. Sequences without an unambiguous match to a single V gene segment were excluded from the earlier analysis of 500 to 700 of the donors. In an earlier analysis of around 590 of the donors, a V segment was called functional when productive rearrangements were above 56.7%, and segregating when the standard deviation between donors exceeded 5%. A statistical classification framework was built for diagnosing cytomegalovirus status from the catalog of TCR beta chain sequences. V and J gene assignment, in a later analysis, came from comparing TCR nucleotide sequences with IMGT/GENE-DB human TR gene sequences. The TCRdist pipeline was used in a later analysis to assign CDR3 sequences and most-parsimonious VDJ recombination scenarios. In a later analysis, every TCR beta chain was defined by the combination of its CDR3 amino acid sequence and its V-gene family, and reads without a unique V-gene family were dropped. A later analysis removed roughly 590 highly shared, low-generation-probability nucleotide sequences to deal with suspected cross-contamination and a sequencing artifact. In a later analysis, a clonal expansion index for each public chain was calculated from normalized within-repertoire ranks of inferred template counts. In a later analysis, generation probabilities were computed using a VDJ recombination model fitted to out-of-frame rearrangements, and the results were checked against IGoR. A later analysis scored TCR-TCR, TCR-HLA and TCR-CMV co-occurrence with hypergeometric tests, applying a repertoire-size bias correction to TCR pairs. A later analysis estimated false discovery rates by permuting HLA or CMV assignments 20 times. A later analysis grouped co-occurring TCRs with DBSCAN, adding TCRdist sequence similarity when clustering within HLA-allele-positive subsets. Co-occurrence clustering excluded repertoires with fewer than 30,000 or more than 120,000 public chains, plus five with anomalous nucleotide sharing. Drawn from immuneACCESS, this table holds only the in-frame rearrangements with V and J called that TCRdb kept. Clones are partly lost; checked studies trace under half to an unresolved V gene and leave the rest unexplained. V and J calls and clone size are given by that table; D and trimming were obtained from the DNA. The sample yields roughly 120,000 clones; more than 65% were counted once. The top ten hold roughly 13% of the sample.

In total, roughly 710 healthy bone marrow donors made up the cohort. All cohort members were sampled while nominally healthy, although unrecorded immune exposures were likely present. The donor was CMV seropositive and was included in the group of some 290 seropositive cohort members. Each donor provided a peripheral blood sample, and peripheral blood mononuclear cells were used for TCR beta sequencing. Genomic DNA extraction from the blood cell samples was performed with the Qiagen DNeasy Blood Extraction Kit. Trimming removed 8 bases from V and 9 bases from J; the gene matches leave 9 bases unexplained. Counted from cysteine to phenylalanine, this CDR3 has 12 amino acids. Only the CDR3 region is kept as DNA, spanning 36 bases read in frame from base 1. The germline V gene specifies MNHEY as CDR1 and SVGAGI as CDR2.

The source is a woman aged 40-49 years in good health and CMV-seropositive. The sequenced material came from PBMCs. Rearrangement joined TRBV6-5 to TRBJ1-1; TRBD1 matches 7 bases in the middle. The DNA sequence reads TGTGCCAGCCAAATAACAGGGGAAAAAGCTTTCTTT. It codes for CASQITGEKAFF.